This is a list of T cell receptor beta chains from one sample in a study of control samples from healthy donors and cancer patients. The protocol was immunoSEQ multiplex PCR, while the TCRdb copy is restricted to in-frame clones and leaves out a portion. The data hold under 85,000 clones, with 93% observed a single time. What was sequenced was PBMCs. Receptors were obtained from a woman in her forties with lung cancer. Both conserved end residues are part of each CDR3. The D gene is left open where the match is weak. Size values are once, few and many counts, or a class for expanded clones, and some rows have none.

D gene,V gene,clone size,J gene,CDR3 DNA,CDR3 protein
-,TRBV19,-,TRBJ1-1,TGTGCCAGTACCATATTATGGGACCTGGGCCTGACCTCAGAAGCTTTCTTT,CASTILWDLGLTSEAFF
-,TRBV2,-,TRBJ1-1,TGTGCCAGCACCCCAGGGTTGGACACTGAAGCTTTCTTT,CASTPGLDTEAFF
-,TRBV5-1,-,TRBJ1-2,TGCGCCAGCAGCTCCTTACAGGGAGATGGCTACACCTTC,CASSSLQGDGYTF
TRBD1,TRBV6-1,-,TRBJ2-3,TGTGCCAGCAGTGCCCGACAGGGGAACCTCCTCCCTAGCACAGATACGCAGTATTTT,CASSARQGNLLPSTDTQYF
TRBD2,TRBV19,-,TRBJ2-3,TGTGCCAGTAGTCCCCCACGGGCTAGCGGGGTGCCAGATACGCAGTATTTT,CASSPPRASGVPDTQYF
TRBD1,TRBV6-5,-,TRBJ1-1,TGTGCCAGCAGTTACACAAACAGGGGTAAGGCTTTCTTT,CASSYTNRGKAFF
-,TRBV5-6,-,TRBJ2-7,TGTGCCAGCATGATTCTCGGTATGCGCCCCTACGAGCAGTACTTC,CASMILGMRPYEQYF
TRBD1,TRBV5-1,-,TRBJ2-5,TGCGCCAGCAGCCCTGGACAGGGCAGAGAGACCCAGTACTTC,CASSPGQGRETQYF
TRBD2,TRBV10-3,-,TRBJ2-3,TGTGCCATCAGTGAAAGCGGGGGGCCCCTTGTCACAGATACGCAGTATTTT,CAISESGGPLVTDTQYF
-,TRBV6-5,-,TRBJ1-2,TGTGCCAGCAGTTACTCCACAGGGTTGAGCTATGGCTACACCTTC,CASSYSTGLSYGYTF
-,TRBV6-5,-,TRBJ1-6,TGTGCCAGCAGTTACTCCCAAAATTCACCCCTCCACTTT,CASSYSQNSPLHF
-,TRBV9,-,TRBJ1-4,TGTGCCAGCAGCGTGGGACACTTGGCAACTAATGAAAAACTGTTTTTT,CASSVGHLATNEKLFF
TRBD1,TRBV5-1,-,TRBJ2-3,TGCGCCAGCAGGGATGACCAGGGGGCGTCAGATACGCAGTATTTT,CASRDDQGASDTQYF
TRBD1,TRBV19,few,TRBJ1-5,TGTGCCAGTAGTATGGGGACAGGGGTTTGGGGGGTCCGCAATCAGCCCCAGCATTTT,CASSMGTGVWGVRNQPQHF
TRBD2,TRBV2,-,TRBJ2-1,TGTGCCAGCAGCCGGACTAGCGGGGAGTACAATGAGCAGTTCTTC,CASSRTSGEYNEQFF
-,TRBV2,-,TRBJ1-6,TGTGCCAGCAGCCTCGGTTGGGCATCACCCCTCCACTTT,CASSLGWASPLHF
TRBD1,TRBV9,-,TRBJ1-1,TGTGCCAGCAGCGCCCGGACAGGGGCACTGGGACTAGCTTTCTTT,CASSARTGALGLAFF
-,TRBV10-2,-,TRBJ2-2,TGCGCCAGCAGTGAGTCGGCAGGTCGTCAGGGCTTCACCGGGGAGCTGTTTTTT,CASSESAGRQGFTGELFF
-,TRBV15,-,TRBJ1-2,TGTGCCACCAGCAGGTTCGCGACAGAGAAGAACACCTTC,CATSRFATEKNTF
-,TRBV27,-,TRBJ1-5,TGTGCCAGCAGTTCCGATAGCAATCAGCCCCAGCATTTT,CASSSDSNQPQHF
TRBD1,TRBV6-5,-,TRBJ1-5,TGTGCCAGCAGTCGAAGTGACAGGGCTTATCAGCCCCAGCATTTT,CASSRSDRAYQPQHF
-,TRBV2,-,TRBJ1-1,TGTGCCAGCAGAAGACTAGAAACAGGCGTAAACACTGAAGCTTTCTTT,CASRRLETGVNTEAFF
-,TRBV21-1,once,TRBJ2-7,TGTGCCAGCAGCCGGACAGGGTCTAGCGAGCAGTACTTC,CASSRTGSSEQYF
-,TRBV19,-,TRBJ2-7,TGTGCCAGTAGTAAGGGCCCTTCCTACGAGCAGTACTTC,CASSKGPSYEQYF
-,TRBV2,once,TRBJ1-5,TGTGCCAGCAGCGATGGGACGGCGGCCCGGAAACAGCCCCAGCATTTT,CASSDGTAARKQPQHF
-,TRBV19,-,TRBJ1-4,TGTGCCAGTAGCCACCAATGGCAAGGTGAAAAACTGTTTTTT,CASSHQWQGEKLFF
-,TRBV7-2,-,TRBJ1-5,TGTGCCAGCAGCTTATCCCCTGGGGTCAATCAGCCCCAGCATTTT,CASSLSPGVNQPQHF
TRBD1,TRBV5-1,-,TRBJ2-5,TGCGCCAGCACCCGAACCGGGACAGGGGGCGAAGAGACCCAGTACTTC,CASTRTGTGGEETQYF
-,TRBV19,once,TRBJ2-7,TGTGCCAGTAGTATCGGGGCAGGTCCCTACGAGCAGTACTTC,CASSIGAGPYEQYF
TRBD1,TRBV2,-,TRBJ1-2,TGTGCCAGCTACTGGGGAAAGGGGACAGCGAAAGGACGTGACGGCTACACCTTC,CASYWGKGTAKGRDGYTF
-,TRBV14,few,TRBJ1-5,TGTGCCAGCAGCAAAGGCTCGAATCAGCCCCAGCATTTT,CASSKGSNQPQHF
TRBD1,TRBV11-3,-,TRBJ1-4,TGTGCCAGCAGTTTCGGACAGGGGGGACTGTTTTTT,CASSFGQGGLFF
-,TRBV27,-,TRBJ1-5,TGTGCCAGCAGTTTAGTTGGGAATCAGCCCCAGCATTTT,CASSLVGNQPQHF
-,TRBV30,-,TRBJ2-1,TGTGCCTGGAGTGTACGGAATTTATACAATGAGCAGTTCTTC,CAWSVRNLYNEQFF
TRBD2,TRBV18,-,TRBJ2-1,TGTGCCAGCTCACCCTTTGAAACTAGCGGGGAGAATGAGCAGTTCTTC,CASSPFETSGENEQFF
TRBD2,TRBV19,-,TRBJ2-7,TGTGCCAGTGGGGGGACTAGCGGCTACGAGCAGTACTTC,CASGGTSGYEQYF
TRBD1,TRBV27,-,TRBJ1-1,TGTGCCAGCAGTGAAAGTCAGGGGGCCAACACTGAAGCTTTCTTT,CASSESQGANTEAFF
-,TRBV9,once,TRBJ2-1,TGTGCCAGCAGCGGGTACAATGAGCAGTTCTTC,CASSGYNEQFF
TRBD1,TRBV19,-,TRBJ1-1,TGTGCCAGTAGTCTTGGACAGGTTAACACTGAAGCTTTCTTT,CASSLGQVNTEAFF
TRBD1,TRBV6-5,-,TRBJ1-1,TGTGCCAGCAGTTGGGACAGGGCGACTGAAGCTTTCTTT,CASSWDRATEAFF
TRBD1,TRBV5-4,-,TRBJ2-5,TGTGCCAGCAGCTCGGGACAGGGAGGGCGGGAGACCCAGTACTTC,CASSSGQGGRETQYF
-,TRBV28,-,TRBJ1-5,TGTGCCAGCAGTTTACATGGTGATAAGGGGCCCCAGCATTTT,CASSLHGDKGPQHF
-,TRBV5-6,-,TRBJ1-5,TGTGCCAGCAGCTTGCGACGGGTTTATAGCAATCAGCCCCAGCATTTT,CASSLRRVYSNQPQHF
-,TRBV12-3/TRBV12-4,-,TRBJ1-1,TGTGCCAGCAGTAGGGGGAACACTGAAGCTTTCTTT,CASSRGNTEAFF
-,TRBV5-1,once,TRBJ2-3,TGCGCCAGCAGCGCCTGGTCACCACCGGCGGATACGCAGTATTTT,CASSAWSPPADTQYF
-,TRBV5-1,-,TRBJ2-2,TGCGCCAGCAGCTACCGGGCCGGGGACGGGGAGCTGTTTTTT,CASSYRAGDGELFF
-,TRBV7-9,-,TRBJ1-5,TGTGCCAGCAGCTTAATTGGCTCCGAGGGCAATCAGCCCCAGCATTTT,CASSLIGSEGNQPQHF
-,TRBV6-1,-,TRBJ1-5,TGTGCCAGCAGTGAAGGAGGCGGCGGTCAGCCCCAGCATTTT,CASSEGGGGQPQHF
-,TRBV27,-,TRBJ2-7,TGTGCCAGCAGTTCTCGGAAACTCGAGCAGTACTTC,CASSSRKLEQYF
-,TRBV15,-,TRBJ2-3,TGTGCCACCAGCAGTTTATATTCCACAGATACGCAGTATTTT,CATSSLYSTDTQYF
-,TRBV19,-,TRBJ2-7,TGTGCCAGTAGTATGGCCCAGGGCGCCTACGAGCAGTACTTC,CASSMAQGAYEQYF
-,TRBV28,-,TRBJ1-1,TGTGCCAGCGAGGGGAGGAACACTGAAGCTTTCTTT,CASEGRNTEAFF